This TCR beta chain emerged from a study of blood T cell repertoires in COVID-19. On the study more broadly: The origin of the acute and convalescent COVID-19 samples was the United States, Italy and Spain. The analysed material was cDNA or gDNA that came from T cells, B-cell-depleted T cells, or PBMCs.

Source study methods: Amplification from reference gene primers served as the basis for estimated nucleated cell counts. Method: immunoSEQ multiplex PCR; TCRdb's copy keeps in-frame clones and lacks some. The D gene and trimming were derived from the DNA, and the V and J assignments and clone size from that table. The sample lists 35,000 to 45,000 clones, roughly 90% occurring once. The CDR3 is 15 amino acids. CDR1 is LNHDA, CDR2 SQIVND, per germline (reference sequence). V was clipped by 1 base and J by 5 bases, with 12 bases between them. This clone was seen a single time. The sample was peripheral blood. The chain carries TRBV19 and TRBJ2-1, with a possible D match to TRBD2 (6 bases). The clonotype comes from a human donor in a cohort sampled during active COVID-19. The CDR3 sequence is CASSIVGGRNNEQFF. CDR3 bases: TGTGCCAGTAGTATAGTCGGAGGGAGGAACAATGAGCAGTTCTTC.